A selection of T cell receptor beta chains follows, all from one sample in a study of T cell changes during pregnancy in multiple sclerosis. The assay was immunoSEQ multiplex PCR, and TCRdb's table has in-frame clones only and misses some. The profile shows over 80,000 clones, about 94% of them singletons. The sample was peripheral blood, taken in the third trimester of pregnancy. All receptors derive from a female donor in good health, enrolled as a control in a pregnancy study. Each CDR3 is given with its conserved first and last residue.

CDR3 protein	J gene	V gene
CASSQPHGVWLAGGVRETQYF	TRBJ2-5	TRBV14
CASSVVGLGGGELFF	TRBJ2-2	TRBV9
CASSLGSRDNEQFF	TRBJ2-1	TRBV7-6
CASRKSGTALTGELFF	TRBJ2-2	TRBV28
CATKTGSASTDTQYF	TRBJ2-3	TRBV5-1
CASSFVSGGAYTEAFF	TRBJ1-1	TRBV2
CASSPHQRFYNEQFF	TRBJ2-1	TRBV28
CAISESGVNYGYTF	TRBJ1-2	TRBV10-3
CASRSGGPLNEQFF	TRBJ2-1	TRBV6-5
CASSSSEETQYF	TRBJ2-5	TRBV14
CASSLGVGVQPQHF	TRBJ1-5	TRBV13
CASSDRGHTEAFF	TRBJ1-1	TRBV2